One sample yielded the 30 T cell receptor beta chains listed below, sequenced in a study of vaccination effects on CD4 cells after COVID-19. Measured with immunoSEQ multiplex PCR; TCRdb has only the in-frame clones, and not every one. The table lists approximately 74,000 clones, 60% to 85% of them singletons. With the ViraFEST assay, the study expanded antigen-specific CD4+ T cells using viral peptide pools, then sequenced them. Scientists isolated CD4+ T cells after an approximately 10-day culture period ended. All study participants received two doses of BNT162b2 or mRNA-1273 vaccine. Their target antigens are unknown. The material was CD4+ T cells from PBMCs cultured with HCoV-OC43 spike peptides, obtained after COVID-19 vaccination. The subset: HCoV-OC43 spike overlapping peptide pool stimulation. The receptor source for this set is a human donor who received a COVID-19 vaccine.

J is TRBJ1-1 and V is TRBV18; TRBD1 is a possible D gene (6 bases). Between the trimmed V and J ends, which lost 2 bases and 4 bases, there was a span of 14 bases. The CDR3 sequence is 15 residues long. CDR1 KGHSH and CDR2 LQKENI come from the germline V gene. Here the CDR3 reads CASSPGEGGGTEAFF. The CDR3 region has the DNA TGTGCCAGCTCACCAGGTGAGGGGGGAGGCACTGAAGCTTTCTTT.

The chain joins TRBV4-2 to TRBJ2-7; 8 nucleotides line up with TRBD2. The ends lost 4 bases at V and 3 bases at J; junction bases unmatched: 8. The germline V gene encodes CDR1 LGHNA and CDR2 YNFKEQ. The length of the CDR3 is 15 residues. CDR3 in DNA: TGTGCCAGCAGCCCATCCACTAGCGGCCTCTACGAGCAGTACGTC. It is translated as CASSPSTSGLYEQYV.

The table lists this clone with a few counts. The chain employs TRBV3-1 (or the pseudogene TRBV3-2) and TRBJ1-3; TRBD1 matches 7 bases. Germline trimming cut 6 bases from V and 2 bases from J; bases unmatched to any gene: 4. CDR1 and CDR2 from the germline V gene are LGHDT and YNNKEL (reference sequence). This CDR3 has 14 amino acids. The CDR3 region has the DNA TGTGCCAGCAGAGAAACAGGGGCTGGAAACACCATATATTTT. Translating it yields CASRETGAGNTIYF.

J is TRBJ1-2 and V is TRBV28; the match to TRBD1 covers 7 bases. Trimming at V came to 6 bases and at J to 4 bases, leaving 14 bases not matched to a gene. Germline lookup yields CDR1 MDHEN and CDR2 SYDVKM. CDR3 size: 16 residues. CDR3: CASRPQGGPSLYGYTF. The CDR3 DNA sequence: TGTGCCAGCAGACCCCAGGGGGGCCCCTCTCTCTATGGCTACACCTTC.

The chain employs TRBV28 and TRBJ1-1, with unresolved D. There are 13 residues in the CDR3. Trimming took off 7 bases at V and 5 bases at J, with 14 bases between the two ends. Germline assignment: CDR1 MDHEN and CDR2 SYDVKM. The CDR3, as DNA: TGTGCCAGCACTGCCACCTTGGGGACTGAAGCTTTCTTT. Encoded protein: CASTATLGTEAFF.

This clone was detected only a few times. V and J are TRBV30 and TRBJ1-6; D unresolved. The CDR3 is 14 residues long. The V gene lost 0 bases and the J gene lost 9 bases, with 12 bases spanning the gap. Germline-derived CDR1 and CDR2 are GTSNPN and SVGIG (reference sequence). The CDR3 DNA reads TGTGCCTGGAGTGTAGAAGGATACAGTTCACCCCTCCACTTT. It encodes CAWSVEGYSSPLHF.

The chain joins TRBV9 to TRBJ1-1; 10 bases are a match to TRBD1. V shed 3 bases and J 4 bases; nucleotides not matched to a gene: 6. Germline V lookup: CDR1 SGDLS, CDR2 YYNGEE. This CDR3 spans 15 amino acids. CDR3 loop: CASSASRQGATEAFF. In DNA form, the CDR3 reads TGTGCCAGCAGCGCCAGCAGACAGGGGGCCACTGAAGCTTTCTTT.

This rearrangement joins TRBV3-1 (or the pseudogene TRBV3-2) to TRBJ2-1; D gene unclear. V dropped 3 bases and J dropped 8 bases, with 5 bases sitting between them. The germline V gene has CDR1 LGHDT and CDR2 YNNKEL (reference sequence). The CDR3 length is 11 residues. DNA for the CDR3: TGTGCCAGCAGCCACGTCCATGAGCAGTTCTTC. It specifies CASSHVHEQFF.

This clone was recorded a few times. The rearrangement joins TRBV9 to TRBJ2-1, with D perhaps TRBD1 or TRBD2 (5 bases each). The CDR3 consists of 17 residues. The V and J ends lost 0 bases and 7 bases respectively, with 20 bases between them. Germline-derived CDR1 and CDR2 are SGDLS and YYNGEE. Here the CDR3 reads CASSVAGSTRGRNEQFF. The DNA for the CDR3 is TGTGCCAGCAGCGTAGCTGGGAGCACTAGGGGCCGGAATGAGCAGTTCTTC.

The chain employs TRBV11-2 and TRBJ1-2; no clear D. The CDR3 consists of 16 residues. V was pared by 0 bases and J by 1 base, with 12 bases between. Germline CDR1 reads SGHAT; CDR2 reads FQNNGV. The CDR3 spells CASSLDLLVHNYGYTF. CDR3 sequence (DNA): TGTGCCAGCAGCTTAGATCTACTGGTCCATAACTATGGCTACACCTTC.

The CDR3 nucleotides are TGTGCCAGCAGCCAAGGACGGCAAAACACCATATATTTT. It translates to CASSQGRQNTIYF. J is TRBJ1-3 and V is TRBV3-1 (or the pseudogene TRBV3-2); D remains ambiguous. Trimming removed 1 base at V and 6 bases at J, with 7 bases between. The germline gives CDR1 LGHDT, CDR2 YNNKEL (reference sequence). This CDR3 has 13 amino acids.

V gene TRBV18 combines with J gene TRBJ1-5; 9 nucleotides line up with TRBD1. The germline gives CDR1 KGHSH, CDR2 LQKENI. V lost 3 bases and J lost 1; bases outside the gene matches: 7. This CDR3 has 17 residues. The CDR3 region is CASSPVPGQGSNQPQHF. The CDR3 nucleotides are TGTGCCAGCTCACCCGTTCCAGGACAGGGGAGCAATCAGCCCCAGCATTTT.

The V gene is TRBV6-1, the J gene TRBJ2-7, with D possibly matching TRBD2 (5 bases). The V end lost 2 bases, the J end lost 2 bases, and 13 bases lay between the germline ends. In germline, CDR1 is MNHNS, CDR2 SASEGT. This CDR3 has 15 amino acids. CDR3 loop: CASSELGRVTYEQYV. Written as DNA, the CDR3 is TGTGCCAGCAGTGAACTTGGGCGGGTCACCTACGAGCAGTACGTC.

Worth noting for this clone: Its ends do not fully match the called genes, so a read error is possible. The chain has TRBV30 and TRBJ1-6; 9 positions agree with TRBD1. The CDR3 is made up of 14 amino acids. Germline V gene sequence: CDR1 GTSNPN, CDR2 SVGIG (reference sequence). CDR3 nucleotide sequence: TGTGCCTCGATGACCCCGGGACAGGGTAGGCGACATCTCTTT. Encoded protein: CASMTPGQGRRHLF.

This clone has a handful of counts. The rearrangement uses TRBV2 and TRBJ1-3; D remains unclear. Germline CDR1 reads SNHLY; CDR2 reads FYNNEI. The CDR3 runs 13 residues. The V gene lost 1 base and the J gene lost 4 bases, with 5 bases spanning the gap. DNA of the CDR3: TGTGCCAGCAGTGAAGGGAGAGGAAACACCATATATTTT. It yields the protein CASSEGRGNTIYF.

This rearrangement joins TRBV6-4 to TRBJ1-1; D call uncertain. In germline, CDR1 is MRHNA, CDR2 SNTAGT. The CDR3 runs to 14 residues. Deletions cut 0 bases from V and 4 bases from J, with 9 bases between. This CDR3 reads CASSDSGQSTEAFF. As DNA, the CDR3 is TGTGCCAGCAGTGACTCAGGGCAATCCACTGAAGCTTTCTTT.

The chain combines TRBV5-5 with TRBJ1-4, with TRBD1 identical over 7 bases. V lost 2 bases to trimming and J lost 3 bases; unmatched junction nucleotides: 4. Germline CDR1 is SGHKS and CDR2 is YYEKEE (reference sequence). This CDR3 is built from 15 residues. The CDR3 spells CASSFRDRANEKLFF. The CDR3 nucleotides are TGTGCCAGCAGCTTCCGGGACAGAGCTAATGAAAAACTGTTTTTT.

The table lists this clone with a few counts. CDR3 nucleotide sequence: TGTGCCAGTAGTCCCTCCAGAAATTCACCCCTCCACTTT. Its translation: CASSPSRNSPLHF. This chain connects TRBV19 to TRBJ1-6, with D unclear. Germline V gene data show CDR1 as LNHDA and CDR2 as SQIVND (reference sequence). The CDR3 extends over 13 amino acids. Between the trimmed V and J ends, which lost 5 bases and 7 bases, there was a span of 9 bases.

The chain uses TRBV6-5 and TRBJ1-1; D is perhaps TRBD1 (6 bases). Germline V gene data show CDR1 as MNHEY and CDR2 as SVGAGI. The CDR3 has 15 residues. V was trimmed by 5 bases and J by 3 bases, leaving 16 bases between them. Here the CDR3 DNA reads TGTGCCAGCAGTCCCCGGGGGCCAGGAGACACTGAAGCTTTCTTT. Protein product: CASSPRGPGDTEAFF.

J is TRBJ1-4 and V is TRBV6-5, with TRBD1 identical over 7 bases. After removal of 2 bases from V and 7 bases from J, the junction contained 10 bases not matched to a gene. Germline loops: CDR1 MNHEY, CDR2 SVGAGI. The CDR3 consists of 16 residues. CDR3 nucleotide sequence: TGTGCCAGCAGTTACCTAAGAGGGTCAGGGGGTGAAAAACTGTTTTTT. Residues: CASSYLRGSGGEKLFF.

The chain combines TRBV5-6 with TRBJ2-7, with D possibly matching TRBD1 (5 bases). V was trimmed by 1 base and J by 4 bases, leaving 6 bases between them. Germline V lookup: CDR1 SGHDT, CDR2 YYEEEE. The CDR3 length is 12 residues. In DNA form, the CDR3 reads TGTGCCAGCAGCTTGACAGGTTACGAGCAGTACGTC. Amino acids: CASSLTGYEQYV.

There are a few counts of this clone. The CDR3 sequence is CASSQGLMAGELFF. CDR3 sequence (DNA): TGTGCCAGCAGCCAGGGTTTAATGGCCGGGGAGCTGTTTTTT. The gene calls are TRBV5-5 and TRBJ2-2; D may be TRBD1 (5 bases). Germline V gene sequence: CDR1 SGHKS, CDR2 YYEKEE (reference sequence). This CDR3 has 14 amino acids. The V gene lost 4 bases and the J gene lost 6 bases, with 13 bases spanning the gap.

The chain recombines TRBV29-1 with TRBJ1-3, with a possible D match to TRBD1 (6 bases). Trimming removed 1 base from V and 4 bases from J, with 11 bases in between. Germline V gene sequence: CDR1 SQVTM, CDR2 ANQGSEA. This CDR3 has 14 residues. The CDR3: CSVEVGGIGNTIYF. CDR3 coding DNA: TGCAGCGTTGAAGTTGGGGGCATAGGAAACACCATATATTTT.

CDR3 region: CASSLTGPGYTF. In DNA, the CDR3 is TGTGCCAGCAGCTTGACAGGGCCCGGCTACACCTTC. V is TRBV7-8 and J is TRBJ1-2, with TRBD1 matching over 7 bases. The germline gives CDR1 SGHVS, CDR2 FQNEAQ. The CDR3 is 12 amino acids. V trimming: 3 bases; J trimming: 8 bases; junction bases outside the gene matches: 3.

The chain uses TRBV9 and TRBJ1-2; a possible D gene is TRBD1 (5 bases). CDR1 SGDLS and CDR2 YYNGEE come from the germline V gene. The CDR3 has 12 amino acids. The V end was cut by 4 bases, the J end by 3 bases, with 7 bases between. DNA of the CDR3: TGTGCCAGCAGCATGACAGACTATGGCTACACCTTC. Translation gives CASSMTDYGYTF.

The chain uses TRBV5-1 and TRBJ2-3; 7 nucleotides line up with TRBD2. J gave up 0 bases and V 1 base, and 5 bases lay outside the gene matches. CDR1 SGHRS and CDR2 YFSETQ come from the germline V gene. The CDR3 runs to 16 residues. CDR3 DNA: TGCGCCAGCAGCTTGTTGGGGGGGTCTAGCACAGATACGCAGTATTTT. This codes for CASSLLGGSSTDTQYF.

This clone was counted a few times. The chain recombines TRBV6-2 or TRBV6-3 with TRBJ1-1; 9 positions match TRBD1. Trimming took 1 base from V and 11 from J; bases not matched to a gene: 5. Germline CDR1 is MNHEY and CDR2 is SVGEGT. CDR3 length: 13 amino acids. In DNA form, the CDR3 reads TGTGCCAGCAGTTACTGGGACAGGGAATTGGCTTTCTTT. Residues: CASSYWDRELAFF.

On this clone: In the same sample, other DNA sequences code for this CDR3. This chain uses TRBV19 with TRBJ2-5; D uncertain. Germline loops: CDR1 LNHDA, CDR2 SQIVND (reference sequence). This CDR3 has 12 amino acids. With 4 bases removed from V and 0 bases from J, the gap between germline ends came to 3 bases. The CDR3 reads CASSRDQETQYF. CDR3 DNA: TGTGCCAGTAGTAGGGACCAAGAGACCCAGTACTTC.

V gene TRBV19 combines with J gene TRBJ1-5; D may be TRBD1 (5 bases). The CDR3 has 14 residues. Between the trimmed V and J ends, which lost 6 bases and 4 bases, there was a span of 13 bases. The V gene's germline CDR1 is LNHDA and CDR2 SQIVND (reference sequence). The chain's CDR3 is CASRLGVGNQPQHF. The CDR3, as DNA: TGTGCCAGTAGGTTGGGGGTGGGAAATCAGCCCCAGCATTTT.

The chain uses TRBV3-1 (or the pseudogene TRBV3-2) and TRBJ2-3, with 8 bases aligning to TRBD2. Unmatched junction bases numbered 9, after V lost 3 bases and J lost 1 base. This CDR3 has 17 amino acids. CDR1 LGHDT and CDR2 YNNKEL come from the germline V gene (reference sequence). CDR3 sequence reads: CASSHWGSGERTDTQYF. The CDR3 DNA is TGTGCCAGCAGCCACTGGGGTAGCGGGGAGCGCACAGATACGCAGTATTTT.